This T cell receptor beta chain originates from a study of beta chain features in type 1 diabetes (dated by TCRdb to the late 2010s). Turning to the overall study: Mean age, gender distribution, total cell number and subset yield did not differ between patients and healthy donors. A total of roughly 100 million sorted cells were examined across all samples, and RNA yield correlated strongly with the number of cells per subset. In the study, TCRB repertoires of sorted circulating CD4+ T cell subsets from recently diagnosed type 1 diabetes patients were compared with those of matched healthy donors. Regulatory and stem cell-like memory subsets were obtained from only 8 patients and about 8 healthy donors, while naive and central memory subsets were obtained from all 30 or so donors. The research as a whole found: Naive, central memory and regulatory TCRB repertoires appeared to be more alike among patients than among healthy donors. At VDJ recombination sites, type 1 diabetes patients had fewer insertions and more deleted nucleotides, which implies abnormalities in thymic rearrangement. Because the HLA sub-analyses included only small numbers of individuals, any influence of HLA type on TCRB rearrangement was left unresolved. PCR might favor shorter templates, but patient and control samples were amplified and corrected together, so any skew would affect both groups equally. Because cDNA was sequenced instead of genomic DNA, highly expressing activated cells could be over-represented, though the groups showed no difference in activation or CD3 levels. In all four CD4+ subsets, TCRB CDR3 length was moderately but significantly shorter in type 1 diabetes patients.

This clone was seen more than once but under ten times. The clone's antigen remains unknown. Within one base of it there is no much larger clone, and no base qualities were kept. Each donor gave one peripheral blood draw, averaging about 100 mL, which was collected into heparinised tubes. Naive, central memory, regulatory and stem cell-like memory CD4+ T cells were sorted on a BD FACSAria II using a panel including CD45RO, CCR7, CD25, CD127, CD95 and CD27. Purity was above 95% for every sorted population. PBMCs were isolated right away by Lymphoprep density gradient centrifugation and were stained directly, without culture. To minimize batch effects, samples were stained and sorted in pairs, one healthy donor with one patient per experiment. The High Capacity cDNA Reverse Transcription Kit was used to reverse transcribe all of the isolated RNA, meaning that expressed TCRB transcripts were what got sequenced. Deep immunoSEQ sequencing was performed on naive, central memory and regulatory T cell samples, with an average of roughly 3.3 million total reads per sample. Sorted cells were lysed in RLT buffer and RNA was extracted with DNase-treated RNeasy Micro or Mini kits, depending on cell number. To prevent cross-contamination, each cell subset was processed individually, whereas patient and healthy donor samples were processed jointly. The immunoSEQ multiplex PCR was used to amplify TCRB sequences from cDNA, generating 87-bp fragments that spanned the CDR3 region. Amplicons were sequenced on the Illumina HiSeq platform. Per the authors' processing: PCR bias was computationally corrected using synthetic template baselines, reads within Hamming distance 2 were collapsed, and singletons that could not be merged were discarded. Reads were aligned against IMGT so that V, D and J genes, CDR3 length and insertions or deletions at six rearrangement sites could be assigned. Clonotype counts were normalized to sorted cell number within each subset before computing true diversity and Gini coefficients with the tcR R package. The overlap coefficient, calculated on TCRB nucleotide sequences, was used to measure repertoire sharing. Out-of-frame TCRB sequences from naive cells were analyzed as a proxy for the pre-selection repertoire. TCRdb limited this immuneACCESS table to in-frame rearrangements with V and J called. A share of clones is missing; checked studies link under half to unresolved V genes, and the rest is unexplained. D and trimming come from the DNA, and the V and J calls and clone size come from that table. The sample table holds 900,000 or so clones, of which around a sixth were seen once. The ten largest clonotypes hold around 0.02% of the sample.

Unmatched junction bases come to 9, with V trimmed by 0 bases and J by 2 bases. Inclusive of the bounding cysteine and phenylalanine, the CDR3 is 19 residues long. Just CDR3 DNA is preserved here, 57 bases in frame from base 1. The CDR1 and CDR2 encoded by the germline V gene are LGHNA and YNFKEQ. The sample was naive CD4+ T cells from blood. Per the publication, the cell subset or site label means: true naive CD4+ T cells. This TCR derives from a woman in her late teens or twenties in good health. The chain was built from TRBV4-2 and TRBJ2-5; 13 of the junction bases match TRBD2. The CDR3 protein sequence reads: CASSQESRGLAGLQETQYF. In nucleotides, the sequence is TGTGCCAGCAGCCAAGAATCACGGGGACTAGCGGGGTTGCAAGAGACCCAGTACTTC.